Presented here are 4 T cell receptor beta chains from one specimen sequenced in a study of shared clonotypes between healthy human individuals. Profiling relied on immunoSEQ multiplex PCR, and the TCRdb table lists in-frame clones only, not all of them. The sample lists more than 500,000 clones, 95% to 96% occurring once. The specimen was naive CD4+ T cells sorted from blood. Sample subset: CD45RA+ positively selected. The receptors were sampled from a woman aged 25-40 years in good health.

CDR3 coding DNA: TGTGCCAGCAGTTTGTTGAGTTTGCAAGATACGCAGTATTTT. Encoded protein: CASSLLSLQDTQYF. The J gene is TRBJ2-3, the V gene TRBV6-5; D unresolved. Deletions cut 4 bases from V and 5 bases from J, with 13 bases between. This CDR3 comprises 14 residues. Germline CDR1 and CDR2: MNHEY and SVGAGI.

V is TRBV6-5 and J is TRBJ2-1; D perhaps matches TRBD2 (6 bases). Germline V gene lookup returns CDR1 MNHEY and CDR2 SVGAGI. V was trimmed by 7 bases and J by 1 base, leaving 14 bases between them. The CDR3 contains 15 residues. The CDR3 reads CASMPREWSYNEQFF. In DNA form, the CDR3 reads TGTGCCAGCATGCCCCGGGAGTGGTCCTACAATGAGCAGTTCTTC.

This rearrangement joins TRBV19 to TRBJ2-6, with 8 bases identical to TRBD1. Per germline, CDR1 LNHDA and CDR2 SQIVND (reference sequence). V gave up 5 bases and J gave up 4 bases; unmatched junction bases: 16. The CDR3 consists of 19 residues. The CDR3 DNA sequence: TGTGCCAGTAGTGCCCCCGCGGGACAGGCCTTCGACGGGGCCAACGTCCTGACTTTC. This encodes CASSAPAGQAFDGANVLTF. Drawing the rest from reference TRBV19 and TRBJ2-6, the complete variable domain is DGGITQSPKYLFRKEGQNVTLSCEQNLNHDAMYWYRQDPGQGLRLIYYSQIVNDFQKGDIAEGYSVSREKKESFPLTVTSAQKNPTAFYLCASSAPAGQAFDGANVLTFGAGSRLTVL.

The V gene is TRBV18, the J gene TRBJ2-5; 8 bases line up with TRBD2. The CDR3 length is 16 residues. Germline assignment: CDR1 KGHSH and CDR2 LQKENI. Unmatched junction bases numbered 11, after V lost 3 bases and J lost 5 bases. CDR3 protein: CASSPVEQASGETQYF. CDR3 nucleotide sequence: TGTGCCAGCTCACCGGTCGAACAGGCTAGCGGGGAGACCCAGTACTTC.